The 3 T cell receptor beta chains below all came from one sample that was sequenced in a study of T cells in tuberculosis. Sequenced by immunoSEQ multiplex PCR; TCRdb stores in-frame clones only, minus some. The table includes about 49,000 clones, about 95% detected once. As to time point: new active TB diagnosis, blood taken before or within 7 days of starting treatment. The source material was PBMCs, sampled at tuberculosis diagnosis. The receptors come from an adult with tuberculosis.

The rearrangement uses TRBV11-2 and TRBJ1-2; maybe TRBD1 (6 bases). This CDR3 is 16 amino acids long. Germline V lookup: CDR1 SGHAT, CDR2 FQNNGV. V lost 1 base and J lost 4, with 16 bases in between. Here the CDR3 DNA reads TGTGCCAGCAGCTTAGGATCGGGGGGCTTGCCCTATGGCTACACCTTC. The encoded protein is CASSLGSGGLPYGYTF.

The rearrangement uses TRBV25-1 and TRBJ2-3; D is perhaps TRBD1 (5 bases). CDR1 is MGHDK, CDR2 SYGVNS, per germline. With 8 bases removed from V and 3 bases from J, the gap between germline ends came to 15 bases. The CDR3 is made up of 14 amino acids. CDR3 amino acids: CASSKTGPTDTQYF. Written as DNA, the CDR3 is TGTGCCAGCTCGAAAACAGGACCGACAGATACGCAGTATTTT.

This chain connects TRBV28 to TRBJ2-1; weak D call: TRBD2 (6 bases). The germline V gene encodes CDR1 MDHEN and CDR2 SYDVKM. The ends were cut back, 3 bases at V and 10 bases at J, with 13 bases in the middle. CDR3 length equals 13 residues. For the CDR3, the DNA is TGTGCCAGCAGTTTGGTCGGGGGACGCGAGCAGTTCTTC. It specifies CASSLVGGREQFF.